This TCR beta chain came from a study of cytomegalovirus exposure and HLA in healthy donors. Study-wide points: Fewer than 200 TCR beta chains were listed as cytomegalovirus-associated. CMV antigen specificity of a few CMV-associated chains was confirmed in vitro.

The CDR3 runs 17 residues. The V gene's germline CDR1 is MDHEN and CDR2 SYDVKM. The junction had 11 bases not matched to a gene; V was cut back by 0 bases and J by 8 bases. In the case of this clone: Its cognate antigen is unknown.

Sequenced by immunoSEQ multiplex PCR; TCRdb stores in-frame clones only, minus some. The sample yields about 280,000 clones, roughly 90% seen once. Sample: PBMCs. The V gene is TRBV28, the J gene TRBJ1-4, with 8 bases that match TRBD1. The TCR was taken from a woman aged 18-29 years in good health and CMV-seronegative. The DNA of the CDR3 is TGTGCCAGCAGTTTATGGGCAGGGGGCACCTTTGGGGAAAAACTGTTTTTT. Its protein product is CASSLWAGGTFGEKLFF.